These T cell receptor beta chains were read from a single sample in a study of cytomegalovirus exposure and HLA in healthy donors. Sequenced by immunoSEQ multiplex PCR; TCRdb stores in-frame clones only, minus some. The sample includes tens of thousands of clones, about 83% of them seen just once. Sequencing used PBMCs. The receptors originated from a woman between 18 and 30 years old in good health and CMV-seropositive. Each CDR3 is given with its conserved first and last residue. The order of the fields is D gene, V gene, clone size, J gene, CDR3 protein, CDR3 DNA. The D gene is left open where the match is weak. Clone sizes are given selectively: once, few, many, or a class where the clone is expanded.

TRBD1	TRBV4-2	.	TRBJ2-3	CASNRQQGNTDTQYF	TGTGCCAGCAACCGGCAACAGGGGAACACAGATACGCAGTATTTT
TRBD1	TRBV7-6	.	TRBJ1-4	CASSLFQGGFGANEKLFF	TGTGCCAGCAGCTTATTCCAGGGGGGATTCGGGGCTAATGAAAAACTGTTTTTT
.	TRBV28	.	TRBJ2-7	CASTQEYEQYF	TGTGCCAGCACACAGGAATACGAGCAGTACTTC
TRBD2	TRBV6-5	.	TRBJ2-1	CASSLGLANYNEQFF	TGTGCCAGCAGCCTGGGACTAGCGAATTACAATGAGCAGTTCTTC
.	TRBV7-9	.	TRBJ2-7	CASSFSWSTGRDEQYF	TGTGCCAGCAGCTTTTCCTGGTCCACAGGGCGCGACGAGCAGTACTTC
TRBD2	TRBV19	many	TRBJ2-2	CASAGANTGELFF	TGTGCCAGTGCGGGGGCGAACACCGGGGAGCTGTTTTTT
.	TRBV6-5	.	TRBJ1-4	CASSPLQSPGEKLFF	TGTGCCAGCAGCCCCCTGCAATCACCAGGAGAAAAACTGTTTTTT
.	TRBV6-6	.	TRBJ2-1	CASSHREGNEQFF	TGTGCCAGCAGCCACAGGGAGGGCAATGAGCAGTTCTTC
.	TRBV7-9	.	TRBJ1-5	CASPDWSSEPQHF	TGTGCCAGCCCAGATTGGAGCTCTGAGCCCCAGCATTTT
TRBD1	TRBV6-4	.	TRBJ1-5	CASSVDRDQPQHF	TGTGCCAGCAGTGTGGACAGGGATCAGCCCCAGCATTTT
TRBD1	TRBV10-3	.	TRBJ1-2	CAISNPGQGDYGYTF	TGTGCCATCAGTAATCCGGGACAGGGGGACTATGGCTACACCTTC
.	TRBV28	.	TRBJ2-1	CASSPTLSETYNEQFF	TGTGCCAGCAGTCCAACCCTCAGCGAGACCTACAATGAGCAGTTCTTC
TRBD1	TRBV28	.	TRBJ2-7	CASSTPGTGGHEQYF	TGTGCCAGCAGTACCCCCGGGACAGGGGGCCACGAGCAGTACTTC
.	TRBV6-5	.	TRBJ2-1	CASSYSQGGVNEQFF	TGTGCCAGCAGTTACTCTCAGGGAGGAGTAAATGAGCAGTTCTTC